The TCR beta chain under discussion was sequenced for a study of T cell repertoires in cytomegalovirus infection (dated by TCRdb to about 2019). Turning to the overall study: Peptide stimulations targeted recently identified HLA-C-restricted CMV epitopes, whose presentation resists viral immunomodulation, together with well-studied HLA-B-restricted epitopes. Donor HLA type was relevant to the analysis, because carriage of CMV infection together with the matching HLA type was indicated by public TCR beta signatures. Study-wide findings and limitations: The ex vivo response was dominated by HLA-C-restricted CMV-specific TCR beta clonotypes, which also provided the single most frequent clonotype in two of eight donors. Carriers of CMV infection plus the relevant HLA type were discriminated by the cumulative frequency of public TCR beta family members in the study cohort and in an independent approximately 340-donor cohort.

From the germline V gene, CDR1 is SGHTA and CDR2 is FQGNSA. V trim: 4 bases; J trim: 4 bases; unmatched bases: 3. The CDR3 holds 15 amino acids from the cysteine to the phenylalanine. The retained sequence is limited to the CDR3, 45 bases, with the frame set at the first base. This clonotype occurred a few times. The specificity of this receptor is unknown. The input lacks base qualities; no much larger clone sits a single base away. The treatment or condition label for this specimen denotes: in vitro stimulation with specific CMV peptide epitopes to enrich CMV-specific T cells. TCRdb records Illumina HiSeq 1500 as the sequencer. TCRdb trimmed the raw reads at Q25, called clones with MiXCR and kept productive beta chains. Entries that share a CDR3 protein sequence are merged under the most common genes and DNA. Recorded for this sample are roughly 500,000 distinct CDR3 sequences; 33% of them occurred a single time. 17% of the sample is in the top ten clones.

The TCR comes from a human donor in good health (CMV status not recorded). Some clones in this sample may be carry-over from other donors' samples. The V and J segments used are TRBV7-2 and TRBJ2-1; TRBD2 fits 11 bases in the junction. Source: cultured PBMCs, taken from culture after CMV antigen stimulation. The CDR3 reads as follows: CASSWGTSGYNEQFF. Here is the DNA: TGTGCCAGCAGCTGGGGGACTAGCGGATACAATGAGCAGTTCTTC.